This is a list of T cell receptor beta chains from one sample in a study of blood T cells in healthy people across ages. TCRdb re-derived calls from the 5' RACE reads in MiXCR, one entry per CDR3 protein. Among 550,000 to 700,000 distinct CDR3 sequences listed, 27% were seen once. Sequencing input: blood. The receptors shown here come from a woman between 65 and 79 years old in good health. Both conserved end residues are part of each CDR3. The D gene is left open where the match is weak. Where a row states a size, it is once, few, many or the class of an expanded clone; other rows omit it.

j_call | d_call | v_call | clone_size | cdr3_nt | cdr3_aa
TRBJ2-7 | TRBD1 | TRBV19 | few | TGTGCCAGTAGTCCGCCCGGGACAGGTAGCGAGCAGTACTTC | CASSPPGTGSEQYF
TRBJ1-2 | TRBD1 | TRBV27 | NA | TGTGCCAGCAGCCGCCAGGGGGCAGGGAACTATGGCTACACCTTC | CASSRQGAGNYGYTF
TRBJ2-5 | TRBD2 | TRBV11-2 | few | TGTGCCAGCAGCAGAAGGGGACTAGCGGGGGTGGGAACGGAGAGGTCGGCCCAGTACTTC | CASSRRGLAGVGTERSAQYF
TRBJ1-2 | NA | TRBV7-2 | NA | TGTGCCAGCAGCTTAGCGCAAGTCGATGGCTACACCTTC | CASSLAQVDGYTF
TRBJ1-1 | TRBD1 | TRBV29-1 | NA | TGCAGCGTACAGACAGGGATCACTGAAGCTTTCTTT | CSVQTGITEAFF
TRBJ1-5 | NA | TRBV3-1 | NA | TGTGCCAGCAGCCGAACAAAACTTCAGCCCCAGCATTTT | CASSRTKLQPQHF
TRBJ1-6 | TRBD1 | TRBV27 | few | TGTGCCAGCAGTTCCGGACAGGGACGAAGCTCCTATAATTCACCCCTCCACTTT | CASSSGQGRSSYNSPLHF
TRBJ2-5 | NA | TRBV18 | many | TGTGCCAGCTCACTCATATACCAAGAGACCCAGTACTTC | CASSLIYQETQYF
TRBJ1-1 | NA | TRBV20-1 | NA | TGCAGTGCAATCTTATGGACGATGAACACTGAAGCTTTCTTT | CSAILWTMNTEAFF
TRBJ1-3 | TRBD1 | TRBV12-3/TRBV12-4 | few | TGTGCCAGCAGACCTAAGGGACAGCCCTCTGGAAACACCATATATTTT | CASRPKGQPSGNTIYF
TRBJ1-4 | NA | TRBV10-3 | NA | TGTGCCACCTTACCACAGGGATCGGAAAAACTGTTTTTT | CATLPQGSEKLFF
TRBJ1-6 | TRBD1 | TRBV30 | few | TGTGCCTGGTGGGACAGCTATAATTCACCCCTCCACTTT | CAWWDSYNSPLHF
TRBJ2-1 | TRBD2 | TRBV11-2 | few | TGTGCCAGCAGCTTAGCGCCCCTTAGCGGGGGGGCCCATGAGCAGTTCTTC | CASSLAPLSGGAHEQFF
TRBJ2-4 | NA | TRBV6-1 | few | TGTGCCAGCAGGAGAACCGGGACAACACCCCTACCCGGGAACATTCAGTACTTC | CASRRTGTTPLPGNIQYF
TRBJ1-1 | NA | TRBV7-2 | many | TGTGCCAGCAGCTTAGCAGGGACTGTGAACACTGAAGCTTTCTTT | CASSLAGTVNTEAFF
TRBJ1-3 | NA | TRBV27 | NA | TGTGCCAGCAGTTTACAGTCCCCCAGCTCTGGAAACACCATATATTTT | CASSLQSPSSGNTIYF
TRBJ2-4 | NA | TRBV30 | NA | TGTGCCTGGAGTGTGATGGGGGACATTCAGTACTTC | CAWSVMGDIQYF
TRBJ1-2 | TRBD1 | TRBV5-1 | NA | TGCGCCAGCAGCAGTGACAGGGGACAGGACTATGGCTACACCTTC | CASSSDRGQDYGYTF
TRBJ2-3 | TRBD2 | TRBV4-2 | NA | TGTGCCAGCAGCCAGAAGGGCGGACTAGATGGCACAGATACGCAGTATTTT | CASSQKGGLDGTDTQYF
TRBJ2-7 | NA | TRBV25-1 | NA | TGTGCCAGCTCCCCGCTCGGATCCGGGACGAACGAGCAGTACTTC | CASSPLGSGTNEQYF
TRBJ2-2 | NA | TRBV12-3/TRBV12-4 | few | TGTGCCAGCCGCAGTACCCGAGTCAGCTACACCGGGGAGCTGTTTTTT | CASRSTRVSYTGELFF
TRBJ1-2 | NA | TRBV20-1 | NA | TGCAGTGCTAGAGATCATTACCGAACCTATGGCTACACCTTC | CSARDHYRTYGYTF
TRBJ1-3 | NA | TRBV7-2 | NA | TGTGCCAGCAGCCTCCCAGGGGCACCTGGAAACACCATATATTTT | CASSLPGAPGNTIYF
TRBJ1-2 | NA | TRBV3-1 | few | TGTGCCAGCAGCCAAGATATACAGGGACTTTATGGCTACACCTTC | CASSQDIQGLYGYTF
TRBJ1-4 | NA | TRBV9 | NA | TGTGCCAGCAGCGTATTATCCACTAATGAAAAACTGTTTTTT | CASSVLSTNEKLFF
TRBJ2-2 | TRBD2 | TRBV7-3 | few | TGTGCCAGCAGCTTAGGAGTAGCGGGGGGACACACCGGGGAGCTGTTTTTT | CASSLGVAGGHTGELFF
TRBJ2-6 | NA | TRBV19 | NA | TGTGCCAGTAGTTTGGACGGAAGCTCTGGGGCCAACGTCCTGACTTTC | CASSLDGSSGANVLTF
TRBJ2-5 | TRBD1 | TRBV9 | NA | TGTGCCAGCAGCGTAGGCGGACAGGCGCCTTTCCAAGAGACCCAGTACTTC | CASSVGGQAPFQETQYF
TRBJ2-6 | NA | TRBV2 | few | TGTGCCAGCGCCAGGGCCTCTGGGGCCAACGTCCTGACTTTC | CASARASGANVLTF
TRBJ2-5 | NA | TRBV29-1 | NA | TGCAGCGTCCGAGGGGAGTCGGAGACCCAGTACTTC | CSVRGESETQYF